This is a list of T cell receptor beta chains from one sample in a study of cytomegalovirus exposure and HLA in healthy donors. Profiled with immunoSEQ multiplex PCR; TCRdb holds only in-frame clones, not every one. This sample has over 110,000 clones, with roughly 81% found just once. Sequencing was done on a sample of PBMCs. The receptors originated from a woman aged 25 to 39 in good health and CMV-seronegative. CDR3s include the opening cysteine and the closing phenylalanine or tryptophan. A D gene is named only where the DNA matches it firmly. For some rows the clone size is stated as once, few or many, or as a class when expanded; others skip it.

clone size: .
D gene: .
J gene: TRBJ1-5
V gene: TRBV10-1
CDR3 DNA: TGCGCCAGCCTTCAGGGGATCGGGCAGCCCCAGCATTTT
CDR3 protein: CASLQGIGQPQHF

clone size: .
D gene: .
J gene: TRBJ2-1
V gene: TRBV25-1
CDR3 DNA: TGTGCCAGCAGTGATTCCGAGCGCAATGAGCAGTTCTTC
CDR3 protein: CASSDSERNEQFF

clone size: .
D gene: TRBD1
J gene: TRBJ1-2
V gene: TRBV6-6
CDR3 DNA: TGTGCCAGCAGAGCCCAGGGGGCGAAGAGTATTGGCTACACCTTC
CDR3 protein: CASRAQGAKSIGYTF

clone size: .
D gene: TRBD1
J gene: TRBJ2-5
V gene: TRBV7-9
CDR3 DNA: TGTGCCAGCAGACAAGACAGGGCCCACCAAGAGACCCAGTACTTC
CDR3 protein: CASRQDRAHQETQYF

clone size: .
D gene: .
J gene: TRBJ2-1
V gene: TRBV6-1
CDR3 DNA: TGTGCCAGCAGTACGATGGGGGGTCTTGAGCAGTTCTTC
CDR3 protein: CASSTMGGLEQFF

clone size: .
D gene: .
J gene: TRBJ2-3
V gene: TRBV19
CDR3 DNA: TGTGCCAGTAGCCCCGGGGTGGTCGGCACAGATACGCAGTATTTT
CDR3 protein: CASSPGVVGTDTQYF

clone size: .
D gene: .
J gene: TRBJ1-1
V gene: TRBV7-9
CDR3 DNA: TGTGCCTGGAAGGGGCTGAACACTGAAGCTTTCTTT
CDR3 protein: CAWKGLNTEAFF

clone size: .
D gene: .
J gene: TRBJ1-1
V gene: TRBV5-1
CDR3 DNA: TGCGCCAGCAGTGTTACCAGTATCGCTGAAGCTTTCTTT
CDR3 protein: CASSVTSIAEAFF

clone size: .
D gene: .
J gene: TRBJ2-3
V gene: TRBV6-1
CDR3 DNA: TGTGCCAGCAGTGACCAGGGGGGCAGCACAGATACGCAGTATTTT
CDR3 protein: CASSDQGGSTDTQYF

clone size: .
D gene: TRBD2
J gene: TRBJ2-1
V gene: TRBV2
CDR3 DNA: TGTGCCAGCAAAACTAGCGGGGGCAATGAGCAGTTCTTC
CDR3 protein: CASKTSGGNEQFF

clone size: .
D gene: .
J gene: TRBJ2-7
V gene: TRBV14
CDR3 DNA: TGTGCCAGCAGCCGCAGGGCCCCGAGCGAGCAGTACTTC
CDR3 protein: CASSRRAPSEQYF

clone size: .
D gene: .
J gene: TRBJ2-2
V gene: TRBV15
CDR3 DNA: TGTGCCACCAGCAGAGATCATCAGGGCTGGGATGGGGAGCTGTTTTTT
CDR3 protein: CATSRDHQGWDGELFF

clone size: .
D gene: TRBD1
J gene: TRBJ1-4
V gene: TRBV7-9
CDR3 DNA: TGTGCCAGCAGCTCGAGGACAGGGTTTGAGAAACTGTTTTTT
CDR3 protein: CASSSRTGFEKLFF

clone size: once
D gene: .
J gene: TRBJ2-5
V gene: TRBV28
CDR3 DNA: TGTGCCAGCAGTTTGGGAGGGGGGCAAGAGACCCAGTACTTC
CDR3 protein: CASSLGGGQETQYF

clone size: once
D gene: TRBD1
J gene: TRBJ2-7
V gene: TRBV28
CDR3 DNA: TGTGCCAGCACCGGGACAGGGGGCTCCTACGAGCAGTACTTC
CDR3 protein: CASTGTGGSYEQYF

clone size: .
D gene: TRBD1
J gene: TRBJ1-3
V gene: TRBV10-3
CDR3 DNA: TGTGCCATCAGGGGGACAGGGGGAGGAAACACCATATATTTT
CDR3 protein: CAIRGTGGGNTIYF

clone size: .
D gene: .
J gene: TRBJ1-2
V gene: TRBV9
CDR3 DNA: TGTGCCAGCAGCGTAGCAGGGCGTGGCTACACCTTC
CDR3 protein: CASSVAGRGYTF

clone size: .
D gene: TRBD2
J gene: TRBJ2-1
V gene: TRBV28
CDR3 DNA: TGTGCCAGCAGTTTGAGTAGCGGGGGGGCCAATGAGCAGTTCTTC
CDR3 protein: CASSLSSGGANEQFF